This is a list of T cell receptor beta chains from one sample in a study of identical twins. MiXCR, applied by TCRdb to the 5' RACE reads, yields one record per CDR3 protein. Of around 230,000 distinct CDR3 sequences detected, around 9.6% appear once; the ten largest clones hold 5% to 5.5%. The sample was memory (CD45RO+) T cells sorted from blood. The receptors derive from a woman between 18 and 29 years old in good health. The CDR3 runs from the conserved cysteine through the conserved F or W. D genes are given only for firm matches. A row's size may be missing; if present it is once, few, many or a size class.

V	D	size	J	DNA	CDR3
TRBV4-3	.	.	TRBJ2-1	TGCGCCAGCAGCCAAGCGCAGGGCCGGTACAATGAGCAGTTCTTC	CASSQAQGRYNEQFF
TRBV18	.	.	TRBJ2-5	TGTGCCAACTCACCACAGGCGGGGATACAAGAGACCCAGTACTTC	CANSPQAGIQETQYF
TRBV20-1	.	.	TRBJ2-1	TGCAGTGCCCTTTCTACAAAGGGGTCCTACAATGAGCAGTTCTTC	CSALSTKGSYNEQFF
TRBV5-1	.	.	TRBJ2-2	TGCGCCAGCAGCTTGTTGGCCACCTCGCGCACCGGGGAGCTGTTTTTT	CASSLLATSRTGELFF
TRBV7-2	.	few	TRBJ2-7	TGTGCCAGCAGCTTAGTTGGGAAGGCAAGTTACGAGCAGTACTTC	CASSLVGKASYEQYF
TRBV5-1	.	.	TRBJ2-7	TGCGCCAGCATGGGAGCAGCTTCCTACGAGCAGTACTTC	CASMGAASYEQYF
TRBV20-1	.	.	TRBJ2-5	TGCAGTGCCGCCCGAGGGGGGCTGCAAGAGACCCAGTACTTC	CSAARGGLQETQYF
TRBV7-2	TRBD2	.	TRBJ2-2	TGTGCCAGCAGCCCTACTAGCGGGGGCGGGGAGCTGTTTTTT	CASSPTSGGGELFF
TRBV20-1	.	few	TRBJ2-7	TGCAGTGCCACTGGTGGGGGACACTCCTACGAGCAGTACTTC	CSATGGGHSYEQYF
TRBV4-3	.	few	TRBJ2-7	TGCGCCAGCAGCCAAGAAACCGGCAACGAGCAGTACTTC	CASSQETGNEQYF
TRBV7-9	TRBD1	few	TRBJ1-2	TGTGCCAGCAGCTTACCGACAGGGAACTATGGCTACACCTTC	CASSLPTGNYGYTF
TRBV6-5	.	many	TRBJ2-7	TGTGCCAGCAGTTACCGGGGGACAACGGGAGCAAGCGAGCAGTACTTC	CASSYRGTTGASEQYF
TRBV20-1	.	few	TRBJ1-1	TGCAGTGACGCGCCCCAGATGAACACTGAAGCTTTCTTT	CSDAPQMNTEAFF
TRBV12-3/TRBV12-4	.	.	TRBJ2-7	TGTGCCAGCAGTTTAGCGCAGAGGGGCGAGCAGTACTTC	CASSLAQRGEQYF
TRBV5-1	.	many	TRBJ1-2	TGCGCCAGCAGCTTTGCAGGGCAGAACTATGGCTACACCTTC	CASSFAGQNYGYTF
TRBV12-3/TRBV12-4	.	.	TRBJ2-5	TGTGCCAGCAGTTGGAGGGGGGCCGGCGAGACCCAGTACTTC	CASSWRGAGETQYF
TRBV12-3/TRBV12-4	TRBD2	many	TRBJ2-3	TGTGCCAGCACCCCTTCCGGGACTAGCGGGAGAGCAGATACGCAGTATTTT	CASTPSGTSGRADTQYF
TRBV9	.	.	TRBJ2-3	TGTGCCAGCAGCGTAGGAAGGGATACAGATACGCAGTATTTT	CASSVGRDTDTQYF
TRBV6-5	TRBD2	.	TRBJ2-5	TGTGCCAGCAGTTCTTCCCGGACTAGCGGGGGCGGGCCCCAGTACTTC	CASSSSRTSGGGPQYF
TRBV20-1	TRBD1	few	TRBJ1-2	TGCAGTGGGGGCACAGGGGGCGAATATGGCTACACCTTC	CSGGTGGEYGYTF
TRBV6-1	TRBD1	few	TRBJ1-5	TGTGCCAGCAGTAAGGGGACAGATTATCAGCCCCAGCATTTT	CASSKGTDYQPQHF
TRBV6-1	TRBD1	.	TRBJ1-1	TGTGCCTCTCAATTTGGGACAGCGAACACTGAAGCTTTCTTT	CASQFGTANTEAFF
TRBV30	TRBD1	.	TRBJ2-5	TGTGCCTGGATGAGGCCGGGACAGGGTTTTTCGGAGACCCAGTACTTC	CAWMRPGQGFSETQYF
TRBV3-1	.	few	TRBJ1-3	TGTGCCAGCAGCCAAGGGTCCGTACCTGGGTACACCATATATTTT	CASSQGSVPGYTIYF
TRBV12-3/TRBV12-4	.	many	TRBJ2-2	TGTGCCAGCAGCCCGGAACGGACAACCACCAGGGAGCTGTTTTTT	CASSPERTTTRELFF
TRBV7-8	TRBD1	many	TRBJ2-5	TGTGCCAGCAGCCTCGACAGGGGGGAGACCCAGTACTTC	CASSLDRGETQYF
TRBV20-1	.	.	TRBJ2-7	TGCAGTGCTAGAGACGGCGGGATCGCCTACGAGCAGTACTTC	CSARDGGIAYEQYF
TRBV12-3/TRBV12-4	.	.	TRBJ2-2	TGTGCCAGCAGTTTTGCCGGGGGGGAGCTGTTTTTT	CASSFAGGELFF
TRBV7-9	.	few	TRBJ2-5	TGTGCCAGCAGCTTAGGTCAGGAGTGGGAGACCCAGTACTTC	CASSLGQEWETQYF
TRBV3-1	TRBD1	.	TRBJ1-6	TGTGCCAGCAGCCGGGGACAGGGGGGTAATTCACCCCTCCACTTT	CASSRGQGGNSPLHF
TRBV7-9	TRBD2	.	TRBJ2-3	TGTGCTGGCGGGGGGGCAGATACGCAGTATTTT	CAGGGADTQYF
TRBV20-1	.	few	TRBJ1-2	TGCAGTGCTAGAGACCCGACAAGGGAGGGGCCTGGCTACACCTTC	CSARDPTREGPGYTF
TRBV7-2	.	few	TRBJ2-5	TGTGCCAGCAGCTTATCGCGGGGTAAAGAGACCCAGTACTTC	CASSLSRGKETQYF
TRBV7-2	.	few	TRBJ2-7	TGTGCCAGCAGCTTAGGGGCCTCCAGCTCCTACGAGCAGTACTTC	CASSLGASSSYEQYF
TRBV6-1	TRBD2	.	TRBJ2-5	TGTGCCAGCAGTCCCGGGCGACTAGCGGGGGGGCCAGAGACCCAGTACTTC	CASSPGRLAGGPETQYF
TRBV12-3/TRBV12-4	TRBD1	many	TRBJ1-4	TGTGCCAGCAGGCCCGGGACAGGGCTAAAACTGTTTTTT	CASRPGTGLKLFF
TRBV14	.	.	TRBJ2-7	TGTGCCAGCAGCCAAGCCCCGCCTGGGTATCTCTCGGAGCAGTACTTC	CASSQAPPGYLSEQYF
TRBV3-1	TRBD1	many	TRBJ2-7	TGTGCCAGCAGCCTCCGACAGGGGAGGTTTGTAGAGCAGTACTTC	CASSLRQGRFVEQYF
TRBV6-1	TRBD2	.	TRBJ2-5	TGTGCCAGCGGAGTAGCGGGGGACGGAGAGACCCAGTACTTC	CASGVAGDGETQYF
TRBV18	.	few	TRBJ2-3	TGTGCCAGCTCACCAATCACGGGTGCGGATACGCAGTATTTT	CASSPITGADTQYF
TRBV2	.	many	TRBJ2-1	TGTGCCAGCAGTGGGCACAATGAGCAGTTCTTC	CASSGHNEQFF
TRBV20-1	.	few	TRBJ2-5	TGCAGTGCTAGAGATCCTAGAGGGGAGACCCAGTACTTC	CSARDPRGETQYF
TRBV7-9	.	few	TRBJ2-5	TGTGCCAGCAGCTTCCCATCAGGGGTGGAGACCCAGTACTTC	CASSFPSGVETQYF
TRBV9	TRBD1	.	TRBJ2-7	TGTGCCAGCAGCGTAGATCCGGGACAGGGGACCGAGCAGTACTTC	CASSVDPGQGTEQYF
TRBV20-1	TRBD1	.	TRBJ2-2	TGCAGTGCTTTACAACAGGGGGCCGTCGGGGAGCTGTTTTTT	CSALQQGAVGELFF
TRBV7-8	TRBD1	.	TRBJ2-3	TGTGCCAGCAGCCCCGGAGGGACAGGGTCAAGAGATACGCAGTATTTT	CASSPGGTGSRDTQYF
TRBV7-9	TRBD2	few	TRBJ2-1	TGTGCCAGCAACGGCGGGAGTGCGTATAATGAGCAGTTCTTC	CASNGGSAYNEQFF
TRBV12-3/TRBV12-4	.	many	TRBJ1-1	TGTGCCAGCAGGTTAAAGGGGGGGGAAGCTTTCTTT	CASRLKGGEAFF
TRBV29-1	TRBD2	many	TRBJ2-7	TGCAGCGTTGAAGAACTAGCGGGAGGCGAGCAGTACTTC	CSVEELAGGEQYF
TRBV20-1	TRBD1	.	TRBJ2-7	TGCAGTGCTAGAGATCCTGGGACAGCCTACGAGCAGTACTTC	CSARDPGTAYEQYF
TRBV10-3	TRBD2	once	TRBJ2-2	TGTGCCATCAGTGAGGCGGGACTAGCGGGAGGGAGGTCCCACGGGGAGCTGTTTTTT	CAISEAGLAGGRSHGELFF
TRBV3-1	.	.	TRBJ2-7	TGTGCCAGCAGCCAAGGGCAGTTCTTCTACGAGCAGTACTTC	CASSQGQFFYEQYF
TRBV7-2	.	.	TRBJ2-5	TGTGCCAGCAGCTTATACGGGAAGGAGACCCAGTACTTC	CASSLYGKETQYF